The T cell receptor beta chain described here comes from a study of post-analysis software for immune sequencing data. TCR beta cDNA libraries had unique molecular identifiers. TCRdb analysed the PCR reads with MiXCR anew, one entry per CDR3 protein. The sample includes about 160,000 distinct CDR3 sequences, under 40% of them seen just once. The V end was cut by 5 bases, the J end by 10 bases, with 12 bases between. The CDR3 contains 12 residues. The starting material was blood, obtained after autologous hematopoietic stem cell transplantation. The TCR was taken from a girl between 5 and 17 years old with multiple sclerosis. The chain combines TRBV12-3 or TRBV12-4 with TRBJ2-1; maybe TRBD1 (6 bases). Here the CDR3 DNA reads TGTGCCAGCAGTGATACAGGGAACGAGCAGTTCTTC. Amino acids: CASSDTGNEQFF.